This TCR beta chain was identified in a study of T cells in narcolepsy. Findings and limits, study-wide: Reportedly, autoreactive clonotypes were serially detected in patients' blood but not controls'.

With respect to this clone: What it binds is unknown.

TCRdb keeps only in-frame clones here, not all; method: immunoSEQ multiplex PCR. Among tens of thousands of clones, approximately 90% were seen once, and the ten largest hold more than 0.65%. This receptor was identified in a human donor with narcolepsy. Sequenced: CD45RA- memory CD4+ T cells from PBMCs.

DNA of the CDR3: TGTGCCAGCTCACAATTTTTAGACAGGAGCTACACTGAAGCTTTCTTT. Protein sequence: CASSQFLDRSYTEAFF. The gene calls are TRBV18 and TRBJ1-1; D might be TRBD1 (6 bases). V was trimmed by 4 bases and J by 3 bases, leaving 18 bases between them. The CDR3 spans 16 residues. Germline CDR1 is KGHSH and CDR2 is LQKENI.